The present T cell receptor beta chain was sequenced within a study of Graves' ophthalmopathy and Graves' hyperthyroidism (dated by TCRdb to the late 2010s). Study-wide context: Peripheral blood was collected at initial diagnosis, before any treatment. An independent validation cohort was composed of about 20 hyperthyroidism patients and about 16 patients who later progressed from hyperthyroidism to ophthalmopathy. Following sampling, methimazole starting at 30 mg daily was administered to hyperthyroidism patients, and high-dose intravenous methylprednisolone was administered to ophthalmopathy patients. TCR beta repertoire signatures were used to distinguish Graves' ophthalmopathy from Graves' hyperthyroidism and to predict progression to ophthalmopathy. In about six hyperthyroidism patients, the T-cell repertoires found in thyroid tissue were compared with those found in blood. To explore V-J signatures distinguishing ophthalmopathy from hyperthyroidism, a discovery set of roughly 100 patients (about 41 ophthalmopathy, around 55 stable hyperthyroidism) was enrolled. In total, 135 blood samples were TCR-sequenced: around 42 ophthalmopathy, approximately 80 hyperthyroidism and roughly 17 hyperthyroidism-to-ophthalmopathy patients. On the study overall, not on this receptor specifically: In validation, the model predicted ophthalmopathy progression with about 71% sensitivity and approximately 75% specificity; about a dozen predicted patients were CT-confirmed with GO in a median of approximately six months. No statistical method was used to set the sample size in advance, and the investigators knew which group each participant was assigned to. In cross-validation, the 13-signature model distinguished ophthalmopathy from stable hyperthyroidism with around 90% sensitivity and 81% to 82% specificity, while in the test set the corresponding values were about 80% and 75%. Among expanded thyroid clonotypes with frequency above 0.001, most also showed up in blood, which suggests that blood repertoires may reflect the thyroid immune response.

As regards this clonotype: Its antigen remains undetermined. One base away there is no much larger clone; base qualities are not given.

For repertoire sequencing, TCR beta CDR3 regions were amplified from RNA transcripts. HTBI primers and the Qiagen OneStep RT-PCR kit were used in a first-round RT-PCR, which was followed by a second-round multiplex PCR, size selection and purification. Libraries were sequenced paired-end with 100 bp reads on an Illumina HiSeq2000. The published analysis was carried out like this. SOAPnuke was used to process the reads, removing any read that contained adapters or uncalled bases, had a mean Phred below 15, or lacked an exact match to the constant primer or identifier. COPE v1.2.5 was used to merge high-quality paired reads. Clonotypes were defined as unique nucleotide sequences and were aligned to IMGT TRB V, D and J references using MiTCR v1.1. Only V-J combinations with frequency above 0.0001 were analysed, covering around 99% of repertoires. A TCR clonal expansion and chaos score per V-J combination was defined as the ratio of F50 clonal expansion to chaos observed in the TCRdist matrix. Welch's t-statistics and random forest were used to reduce features to about 14 V-J combinations, which were fed into a naive Bayes classifier. The Morisita-Horn index was used to measure how similar the thyroid and blood repertoires were. TCRdb applied fastp at Q25 and MiXCR to the public reads, then kept only in-frame beta chains. Merged by CDR3 protein, the rows form single entries marked with the most common genes and DNA. The V and J calls come from TCRdb's annotation, not from the publication. This sample has 600,000 to 700,000 distinct CDR3 sequences in its table, and roughly two fifths of those were observed once. The top ten clones comprise around 3.3% of the sample.

Ophthalmopathy patients had moderately to severely active disease, Clinical Activity Score of at least 3, NOSPECS grade of at least 4, and disease duration under 3 months. Anyone with other autoimmune diseases, uncontrolled infections, pregnancy or lactation was excluded from the study. Clinical symptoms, serum thyroxine, TRAb, thyroid ultrasound and orbital computed tomography formed the basis of the diagnosis. Using Ficoll-Paque density gradient centrifugation, PBMCs were isolated from 9.5 to 10 ml of fresh peripheral blood. Total RNA was extracted using Trizol reagent, and RNA quality was checked on an Agilent 2100 Bioanalyzer. The sample was peripheral blood. The source of this sequence is an adult man with Graves' ophthalmopathy.

The CDR3 protein is CSLWLPAGTGAYEQYF. The DNA reads TGCAGCCTTTGGCTTCCCGCCGGGACAGGTGCCTACGAGCAGTACTTC. The sequence is built from TRBV20-1 and TRBJ2-7, with 8 middle bases fitting TRBD1. CDR1 and CDR2 (DFQATT, SNEGSKA) derive from the germline V gene (reference sequence). The CDR3 contains 16 residues, cysteine and phenylalanine counted. Just CDR3 DNA is preserved here, 48 bases in frame from base 1.